The TCR beta chain under discussion was sequenced for a study of T cells in Graves' hyperthyroidism and ophthalmopathy. Study overall: Peripheral blood samples were taken at initial diagnosis, prior to any treatment.

With 2 bases clipped from V and 6 bases from J, the junction kept 6 bases outside the gene matches. Germline CDR1 GTSNPN, CDR2 SVGIG (reference sequence). This CDR3 comprises 13 residues. Amplified TCR beta CDR3 regions came from RNA transcripts. The study used the HTBI primer set for a first-round RT-PCR of the TCR CDR3. TCRdb reanalysed the multiplex PCR reads using MiXCR and keeps one entry per CDR3 protein. The sample holds approximately 560,000 distinct CDR3 sequences, 15% to 18% seen once. Sequenced material: blood. V is TRBV30 and J is TRBJ2-7; 8 nucleotides match TRBD1. The receptor was isolated from a woman aged 25 to 39 with Graves' hyperthyroidism. This chain's CDR3 is CAWSPGQGSEQYF. The CDR3 nucleotides are TGTGCCTGGAGTCCCGGACAGGGTTCCGAGCAGTACTTC.